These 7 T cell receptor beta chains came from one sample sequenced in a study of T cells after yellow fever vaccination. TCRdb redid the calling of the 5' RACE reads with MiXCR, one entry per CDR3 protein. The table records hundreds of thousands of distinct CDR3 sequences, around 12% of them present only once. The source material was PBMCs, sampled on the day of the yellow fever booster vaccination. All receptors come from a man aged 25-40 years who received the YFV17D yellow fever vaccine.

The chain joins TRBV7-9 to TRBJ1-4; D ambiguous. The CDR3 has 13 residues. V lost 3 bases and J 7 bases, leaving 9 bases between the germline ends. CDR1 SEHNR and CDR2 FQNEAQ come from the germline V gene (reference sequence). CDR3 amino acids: CASSFGQFEKLFF. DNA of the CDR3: TGTGCCAGCAGCTTTGGCCAATTTGAAAAACTGTTTTTT.

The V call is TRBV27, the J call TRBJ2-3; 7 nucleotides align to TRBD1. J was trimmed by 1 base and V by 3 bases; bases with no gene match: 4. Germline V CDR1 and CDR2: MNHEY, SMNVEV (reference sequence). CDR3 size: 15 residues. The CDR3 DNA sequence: TGTGCCAGCAGTTTTCACAGGGGACGCACAGATACGCAGTATTTT. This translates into CASSFHRGRTDTQYF.

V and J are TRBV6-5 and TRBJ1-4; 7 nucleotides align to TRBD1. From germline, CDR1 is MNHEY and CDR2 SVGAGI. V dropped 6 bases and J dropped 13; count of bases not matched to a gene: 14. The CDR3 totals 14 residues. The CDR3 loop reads CASRTGQGGGVLFF. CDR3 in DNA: TGTGCCAGCAGGACCGGGCAGGGGGGGGGAGTACTGTTTTTT.

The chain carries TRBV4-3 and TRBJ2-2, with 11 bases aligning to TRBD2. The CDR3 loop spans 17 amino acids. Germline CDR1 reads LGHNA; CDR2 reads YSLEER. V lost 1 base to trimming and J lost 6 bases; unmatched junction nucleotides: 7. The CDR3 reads CASSQGVLAGVSGELFF. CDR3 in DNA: TGCGCCAGCAGCCAAGGTGTACTAGCGGGAGTTTCCGGGGAGCTGTTTTTT.

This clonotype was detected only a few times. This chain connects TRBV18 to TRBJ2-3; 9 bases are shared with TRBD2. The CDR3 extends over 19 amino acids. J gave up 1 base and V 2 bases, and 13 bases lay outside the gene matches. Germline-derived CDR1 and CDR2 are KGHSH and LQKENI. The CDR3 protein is CASSPSAPSGTGGTDTQYF. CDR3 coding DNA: TGTGCCAGCTCACCATCGGCGCCTAGCGGGACGGGGGGCACAGATACGCAGTATTTT.

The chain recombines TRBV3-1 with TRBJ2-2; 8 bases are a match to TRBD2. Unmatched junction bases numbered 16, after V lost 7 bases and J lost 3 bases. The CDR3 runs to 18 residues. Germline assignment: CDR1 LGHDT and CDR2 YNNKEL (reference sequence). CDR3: CASTPRLAGWRDTGELFF. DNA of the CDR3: TGTGCCAGCACCCCACGATTAGCGGGATGGAGAGACACCGGGGAGCTGTTTTTT.

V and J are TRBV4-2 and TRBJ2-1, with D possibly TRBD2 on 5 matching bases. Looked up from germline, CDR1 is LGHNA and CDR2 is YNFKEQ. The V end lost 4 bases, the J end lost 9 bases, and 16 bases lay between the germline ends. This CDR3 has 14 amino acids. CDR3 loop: CASSPRFLGSEQFF. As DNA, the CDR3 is TGTGCCAGCAGCCCTCGTTTCCTGGGGAGTGAGCAGTTCTTC.